A single sample is the source of the 18 T cell receptor beta chains below, sequenced in a study of blood T cell repertoires in COVID-19. Clones were sequenced by immunoSEQ multiplex PCR, and TCRdb holds only the in-frame ones, with some missing. The sample lists around 140,000 clones; around nine tenths were seen once. Source material: peripheral blood. The source is a human donor in a cohort sampled during active COVID-19.

This chain joins TRBV7-2 and TRBJ2-1, with D possibly being TRBD2 (6 bases). V lost 2 bases and J lost 4, with 12 bases in between. The CDR3 loop spans 15 amino acids. CDR1 is SGHTA and CDR2 is FQGNSA in the germline V gene. The CDR3 nucleotides are TGTGCCAGCAGCTTATGGGCGGGGCGGTACAATGAGCAGTTCTTC. It encodes CASSLWAGRYNEQFF.

The V and J genes are TRBV3-1 (or the pseudogene TRBV3-2) and TRBJ1-2; D gene uncertain. Germline values: CDR1 LGHDT, CDR2 YNNKEL (reference sequence). V shed 4 bases and J shed 8 bases, with 11 bases lying between them. This CDR3 region has 12 residues. CDR3 sequence (DNA): TGTGCCAGCAGCCCCAGGCCTGGCGGCTACACCTTC. Encoded protein: CASSPRPGGYTF.

This clone is a singleton in its sample. V usage is TRBV7-6 and J usage is TRBJ2-5; D is undetermined. Germline V lookup: CDR1 SGHVS, CDR2 FNYEAQ. V lost 0 bases to trimming and J lost 5 bases, with 4 bases between them. CDR3 length equals 12 residues. The CDR3 DNA reads as TGTGCCAGCAGCTTAGCTCGGGAGACCCAGTACTTC. Residues: CASSLARETQYF. Drawing the rest from reference TRBV7-6 and TRBJ2-5, the complete variable domain is GAGVSQSPRYKVTKRGQDVALRCDPISGHVSLYWYRQALGQGPEFLTYFNYEAQQDKSGLPNDRFSAERPEGSISTLTIQRTEQRDSAMYRCASSLARETQYFGPGTRLLVL.

In this sample, this clone turned up once. This chain uses TRBV3-1 (or the pseudogene TRBV3-2) with TRBJ2-1; 9 bases match TRBD2. V shed 6 bases, J shed 4 bases, and the junction held 10 bases outside the gene matches. The CDR3 totals 16 residues. The germline V gene has CDR1 LGHDT and CDR2 YNNKEL (reference sequence). CDR3 in amino acids: CASRIGLSGGYNEQFF. CDR3 bases: TGTGCCAGCAGAATAGGCCTTAGCGGGGGATACAATGAGCAGTTCTTC.

Remarks on this clone: The sample contains more than one DNA sequence encoding this CDR3. This chain joins TRBV5-1 and TRBJ2-5, with 7 bases aligning to TRBD1. Losses at the gene ends were 4 bases for V and 2 bases for J; bases not matched to a gene: 5. The CDR3 covers 14 residues. CDR1 and CDR2 (germline): SGHRS, YFSETQ. This chain's CDR3 is CASSQGTAQETQYF. The CDR3 coding sequence is TGCGCCAGCAGCCAAGGGACAGCTCAAGAGACCCAGTACTTC.

The chain couples TRBV7-9 to TRBJ1-2, with 10 bases identical to TRBD1. CDR1 is SEHNR and CDR2 is FQNEAQ in the germline V gene (reference sequence). With 2 bases clipped from V and 6 bases from J, the junction kept 6 bases outside the gene matches. This CDR3 has 15 residues. CDR3 DNA sequence: TGTGCCAGCAGCTTAAGCAGGGACAGGGGAAATGGCTACACCTTC. Translated: CASSLSRDRGNGYTF.

This clone was seen once. This chain links TRBV3-1 (or the pseudogene TRBV3-2) with TRBJ2-5; TRBD1 agrees at 8 bases. The germline CDR1 and CDR2 sequences are LGHDT and YNNKEL (reference sequence). The junction had 4 bases not matched to a gene; V was cut back by 4 bases and J by 6 bases. CDR3 size: 13 residues. Here the CDR3 reads CASSPDRGQTQYF. The CDR3 nucleotides are TGTGCCAGCAGCCCAGACAGGGGCCAGACCCAGTACTTC.

The V call is TRBV7-3, the J call TRBJ1-2; 7 nucleotides line up with TRBD1. Germline CDR1 and CDR2: SGHTA and FQGTGA. Trimming took 5 bases from V and 5 from J; bases not matched to a gene: 8. The CDR3 totals 14 residues. This chain's CDR3 is CASSLDSGGYGYTF. The CDR3 DNA reads TGTGCCAGCAGCCTCGACTCAGGGGGGTATGGCTACACCTTC. The full variable domain, its missing parts supplied by reference TRBV7-3 and TRBJ1-2, is GAGVSQTPSNKVTEKGKYVELRCDPISGHTALYWYRQSLGQGPEFLIYFQGTGAADDSGLPNDRFFAVRPEGSVSTLKIQRTERGDSAVYLCASSLDSGGYGYTFGSGTRLTVV.

This clone turned up a few times. The genes are TRBV5-5 and TRBJ2-1; D might be TRBD1 (5 bases). Trimming cost V 0 bases and J 1 base, with 8 bases left between them. The CDR3 runs to 15 residues. Germline V gene lookup returns CDR1 SGHKS and CDR2 YYEKEE (reference sequence). The CDR3 protein is CASSLGRVSYNEQFF. The DNA for the CDR3 is TGTGCCAGCAGCTTGGGCAGGGTGTCCTACAATGAGCAGTTCTTC.

The rearrangement uses TRBV5-1 and TRBJ1-2; 7 bases fit TRBD1. V shed 0 bases and J 4 bases; nucleotides not matched to a gene: 12. Germline V CDR1 and CDR2: SGHRS, YFSETQ. The CDR3 runs 17 residues. The chain's CDR3 is CASSLAYQQGTGYGYTF. The CDR3 DNA follows: TGCGCCAGCAGCTTGGCCTACCAACAGGGGACCGGCTATGGCTACACCTTC.

The rearrangement links TRBV30 to TRBJ2-1; TRBD1 agrees at 9 bases. This CDR3 comprises 14 residues. V trimming: 4 bases; J trimming: 4 bases; junction bases outside the gene matches: 5. Germline lookup yields CDR1 GTSNPN and CDR2 SVGIG (reference sequence). CDR3 sequence (DNA): TGTGCCTGGATTCCAGGACAGGGGTACAATGAGCAGTTCTTC. It is translated as CAWIPGQGYNEQFF.

This chain links TRBV13 with TRBJ1-1, with D possibly TRBD1 on 6 matching bases. V gave up 2 bases and J gave up 5 bases, with 12 bases separating them. CDR1 is PRHDT and CDR2 is FYEKMQ in the germline V gene (reference sequence). The CDR3 consists of 14 residues. The CDR3 sequence: CASSLLLGGTEAFF. DNA for the CDR3: TGTGCCAGCAGCTTACTCTTAGGGGGAACTGAAGCTTTCTTT.

The chain employs TRBV7-8 and TRBJ1-5, with D hard to call. V gave up 0 bases and J gave up 7 bases, with 13 bases separating them. The CDR3 runs 15 residues. Germline loops: CDR1 SGHVS, CDR2 FQNEAQ. The CDR3: CASSLAVAPGQPQHF. The CDR3 nucleotides read TGTGCCAGCAGCTTAGCGGTGGCGCCGGGGCAGCCCCAGCATTTT.

V and J are TRBV7-2 and TRBJ1-1; D unclear. CDR1 and CDR2 (germline): SGHTA, FQGNSA. CDR3 length: 15 residues. V was clipped by 0 bases and J by 1 base, with 9 bases between them. CDR3 protein: CASSLAAKKNTEAFF. In DNA form, the CDR3 reads TGTGCCAGCAGCTTAGCGGCCAAAAAGAACACTGAAGCTTTCTTT.

With regard to this clone: At the DNA level, this CDR3 is encoded by other sequences in the same sample as well. The chain joins TRBV3-1 (or the pseudogene TRBV3-2) to TRBJ1-2; tentatively, D is TRBD1 (5 bases). V dropped 6 bases and J dropped 7 bases, with 15 bases sitting between them. This CDR3 contains 13 residues. CDR1 is LGHDT, CDR2 YNNKEL, per germline (reference sequence). CDR3 amino acids: CASSLEGRGGYTF. The CDR3 nucleotides are TGTGCCAGCAGTCTAGAGGGGCGGGGTGGCTACACCTTC.

In this sample, this clone turned up once. The rearrangement uses TRBV5-4 and TRBJ2-3; 15 bases are shared with TRBD2. Looked up from germline, CDR1 is SGHNT and CDR2 is YYREEE (reference sequence). The V segment lost 3 bases and the J segment 6 bases; nucleotides outside the gene matches: 17. This CDR3 contains 20 residues. CDR3 in DNA: TGTGCCAGCAGCTCCCCCGGGACTAGCGGGGGGCGGACCTCACAGGATACGCAGTATTTT. Its protein is CASSSPGTSGGRTSQDTQYF.

This clone was detected once. The rearrangement uses TRBV2 and TRBJ1-5, with a weak D call TRBD1 (6 bases). V lost 4 bases to trimming and J lost 0 bases, with 10 bases between them. The CDR3 extends over 15 amino acids. Germline values: CDR1 SNHLY, CDR2 FYNNEI. In nucleotides, the CDR3 is TGTGCCAGCAGTGCTAGGACAGCTAGCAATCAGCCCCAGCATTTT. Protein: CASSARTASNQPQHF.

In nucleotides, the CDR3 is TGTGCCAGCAGTGAAAGCTCAGGGGGGAAAAATCAGCCCCAGCATTTT. This translates into CASSESSGGKNQPQHF. The gene calls are TRBV6-1 and TRBJ1-5; 7 nucleotides agree with TRBD1. The CDR3 has 16 residues. V dropped 2 bases and J dropped 4; count of bases not matched to a gene: 8. Looked up from germline, CDR1 is MNHNS and CDR2 is SASEGT.